These 11 T cell receptor beta chains originate from one sample sequenced in a study of shared T cell receptors in the human thymus. The method was immunoSEQ multiplex PCR; TCRdb's version includes in-frame clones alone and lacks a portion of them. The table records some 660,000 clones, about 89% of them present only once. The sample also formed part of further work on human thymus T cells.

Sequences were obtained from thymocytes. Receptors originate from a boy under three years old with a congenital heart defect.

The chain employs TRBV6-1 and TRBJ2-2; TRBD2 is a possible D gene (7 bases). V was shortened by 3 bases and J by 5 bases, with 16 bases between the two germline ends. Germline loops: CDR1 MNHNS, CDR2 SASEGT. The CDR3 has 16 residues. This CDR3 reads CASSDWGGAVTGELFF. The CDR3 region has the DNA TGTGCCAGCAGTGATTGGGGGGGGGCAGTGACCGGGGAGCTGTTTTTT.

The chain employs TRBV27 and TRBJ2-5, with a weak D call TRBD2 (6 bases). Trimming left V 6 bases short and J 2 bases short, with 16 bases between. The germline CDR1 and CDR2 sequences are MNHEY and SMNVEV (reference sequence). CDR3 size: 15 residues. The CDR3 reads CASRLILAKQETQYF. The CDR3 DNA reads as TGTGCCAGCAGACTTATCCTAGCGAAGCAAGAGACCCAGTACTTC.

This clone was seen more than once but under ten times. The rearrangement joins TRBV6-6 to TRBJ1-1; no definite D call. Germline loops: CDR1 MNHNY, CDR2 SVGAGI (reference sequence). The CDR3 totals 13 residues. Deletions cut 7 bases from V and 0 bases from J, with 9 bases between. The CDR3 here is CASTNQVNTEAFF. CDR3 bases: TGTGCCAGCACCAATCAGGTGAACACTGAAGCTTTCTTT.

This clone appeared once. The V and J genes are TRBV7-8 and TRBJ2-5, with a weak D call TRBD1 (5 bases). Germline assignment: CDR1 SGHVS and CDR2 FQNEAQ. The V end was cut by 1 base, the J end by 4 bases, with 13 bases between. The CDR3 sequence is 15 residues long. The CDR3 is CASSLVCGAAETQYF. The CDR3 DNA reads as TGTGCCAGCAGCTTAGTTTGTGGGGCAGCAGAGACCCAGTACTTC.

The CDR3 region is CASSTPGTANEQFF. CDR3 DNA: TGTGCCAGCAGCACCCCCGGGACAGCCAATGAGCAGTTCTTC. The rearrangement uses TRBV14 and TRBJ2-1, with 7 bases that match TRBD1. CDR3 length: 14 amino acids. The V gene end was trimmed by 5 bases and the J gene end by 6 bases; junction bases not matched to a gene: 7. The germline V gene has CDR1 SGHDN and CDR2 FVKESK. Based on the CDR3 plus reference TRBV14 and TRBJ2-1, the full variable domain is EAGVTQFPSHSVIEKGQTVTLRCDPISGHDNLYWYRRVMGKEIKFLLHFVKESKQDESGMPNNRFLAERTGGTYSTLKVQPAELEDSGVYFCASSTPGTANEQFFGPGTRLTVL.

V gene TRBV10-3 combines with J gene TRBJ1-2; D is perhaps TRBD1 (5 bases). Looked up from germline, CDR1 is ENHRY and CDR2 is SYGVKD. The V end was cut by 7 bases, the J end by 1 base, with 10 bases between. The CDR3 covers 13 residues. CDR3 amino acids: CAITPGHNYGYTF. CDR3 bases: TGTGCCATCACACCCGGACATAACTATGGCTACACCTTC.

This clone was recorded once. The chain uses TRBV27 and TRBJ1-1; no clear D. This CDR3 contains 14 residues. Germline V CDR1 and CDR2: MNHEY, SMNVEV (reference sequence). V dropped 8 bases and J dropped 2 bases, with 15 bases sitting between them. The DNA of the CDR3 is TGTGCCAGCCGAGTGGGAGGTATTAACACTGAAGCTTTCTTT. This codes for CASRVGGINTEAFF.

V and J are TRBV5-4 and TRBJ1-2; D ambiguous. The V and J ends lost 4 bases and 8 bases respectively, with 9 bases between them. The CDR3 runs to 11 residues. The germline V gene has CDR1 SGHNT and CDR2 YYREEE (reference sequence). CDR3 region: CASSLAGGYTF. In DNA form, the CDR3 reads TGTGCCAGCAGCCTTGCGGGCGGCTACACCTTC.

This chain joins TRBV10-1 and TRBJ2-1; TRBD1 matches at 8 bases. The V gene end was trimmed by 2 bases and the J gene end by 0 bases; junction bases not matched to a gene: 0. This CDR3 contains 15 residues. CDR1 WNHNN and CDR2 SYGVQD come from the germline V gene (reference sequence). In nucleotides, the CDR3 is TGCGCCAGCAGTGAGGACAGGGGCTCCTACAATGAGCAGTTCTTC. This translates into CASSEDRGSYNEQFF.

This clone has a single count. V is TRBV25-1 and J is TRBJ2-1; tentatively, D is TRBD1 (5 bases). Germline CDR1 reads MGHDK; CDR2 reads SYGVNS. This CDR3 region has 16 residues. V was trimmed by 2 bases and J by 0 bases, leaving 11 bases between them. CDR3 sequence (DNA): TGTGCCAGCAGTGAAAATAGGGGCCTCTCCTACAATGAGCAGTTCTTC. Translation: CASSENRGLSYNEQFF.

The chain uses TRBV5-6 and TRBJ1-6; 7 nucleotides line up with TRBD1. The CDR3 loop spans 16 amino acids. The trim removed 1 base at V and 8 bases at J, leaving 9 bases unmatched. Germline V gene sequence: CDR1 SGHDT, CDR2 YYEEEE. The CDR3 loop reads CASSLILGQMYSPLHF. The CDR3 region has the DNA TGTGCCAGCAGCTTGATCTTGGGACAGATGTATTCACCCCTCCACTTT. The full variable domain, completed using reference TRBV5-6 and TRBJ1-6, is DAGVTQSPTHLIKTRGQQVTLRCSPKSGHDTVSWYQQALGQGPQFIFQYYEEEERQRGNFPDRFSGHQFPNYSSELNVNALLLGDSALYLCASSLILGQMYSPLHFGNGTRLTVT.